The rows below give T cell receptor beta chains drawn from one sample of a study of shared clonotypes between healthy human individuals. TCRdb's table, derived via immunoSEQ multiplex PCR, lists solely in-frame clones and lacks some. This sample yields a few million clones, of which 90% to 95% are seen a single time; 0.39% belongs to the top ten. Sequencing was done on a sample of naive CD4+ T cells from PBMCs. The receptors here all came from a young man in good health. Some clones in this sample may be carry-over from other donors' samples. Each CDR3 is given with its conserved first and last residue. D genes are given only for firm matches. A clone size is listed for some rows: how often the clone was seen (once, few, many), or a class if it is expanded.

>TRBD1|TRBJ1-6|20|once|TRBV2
TGTGCCAGCAGCTCCGGGACAGCCGAGGGGGCACGCTCCTATAATTCACCCCTCCACTTT
CASSSGTAEGARSYNSPLHF
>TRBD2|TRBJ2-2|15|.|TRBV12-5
TGTGCTAGTGCCGTAGCGGGAGTAAACACCGGGGAGCTGTTTTTT
CASAVAGVNTGELFF
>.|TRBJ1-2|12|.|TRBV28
TGTGCCAGCAGTTTAGTCTTGTATGGCTACACCTTC
CASSLVLYGYTF
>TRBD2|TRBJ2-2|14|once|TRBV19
TGTGCCAGTAGTATGGGACTAGCGCCCGGGGAGCTGTTTTTT
CASSMGLAPGELFF
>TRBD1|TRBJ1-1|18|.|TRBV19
TGTGCCAGTAAATTACGGGCGACAGGGTCGGGCTTGAACACTGAAGCTTTCTTT
CASKLRATGSGLNTEAFF
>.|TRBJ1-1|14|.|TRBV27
TGTGCCAGCAGTAAGGGCGGGGTAAGCACTGAAGCTTTCTTT
CASSKGGVSTEAFF
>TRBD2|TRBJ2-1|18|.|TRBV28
TGTGCCAGCAGTTCACCCCTTAGCGGGACCAGCTCCTACAATGAGCAGTTCTTC
CASSSPLSGTSSYNEQFF
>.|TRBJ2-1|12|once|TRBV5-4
TGTGCCAGCAGCTTCGACTGGAATGAGCAGTTCTTC
CASSFDWNEQFF
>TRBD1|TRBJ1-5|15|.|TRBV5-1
TGCGCCAGCAGCACCGGACAGGGAGTAGGTCAGCCCCAGCATTTT
CASSTGQGVGQPQHF
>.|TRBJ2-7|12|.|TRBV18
TGTGCCAGCTCAGTTCTAGGGGACGAGCAGTACTTC
CASSVLGDEQYF
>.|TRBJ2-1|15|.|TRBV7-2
TGTGCCAGCGCCATGGAGCTAGCAGACGGTGTTGAGCAGTTCTTC
CASAMELADGVEQFF
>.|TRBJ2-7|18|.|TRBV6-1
TGTGCCAGCAGTGATGCCAGGGGGGCCTCCCAGAGCTCCTACGAGCAGTACTTC
CASSDARGASQSSYEQYF
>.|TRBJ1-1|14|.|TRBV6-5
TGTGCCAGCAGTTTACGAAGCAGGGTTAATGAAGCTTTCTTT
CASSLRSRVNEAFF
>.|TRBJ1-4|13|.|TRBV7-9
TGTGCCAGCAGCCCCACCGACGGTCAAAAACTGTTTTTT
CASSPTDGQKLFF
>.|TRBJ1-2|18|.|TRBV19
TGTGCCAGTAGTATAGATCGGGCAGGGGCGATCTCTAACTATGGCTACACCTTC
CASSIDRAGAISNYGYTF
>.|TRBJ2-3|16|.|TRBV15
TGTGCCACCAGCAGATCTTCATCATCTAGCACAGATACGCAGTATTTT
CATSRSSSSSTDTQYF
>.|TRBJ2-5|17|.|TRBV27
TGTGCCAGCAGTTTAATCCGCAGCACCCTCCAACAAGAGACCCAGTACTTC
CASSLIRSTLQQETQYF
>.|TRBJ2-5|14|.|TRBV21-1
TGTGCCAGCAGCAAGGGGGCAGAACAAGAGACCCAGTACTTC
CASSKGAEQETQYF
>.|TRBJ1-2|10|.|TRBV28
TGTGCCAGCGGCCACTATGGCTACACCTTC
CASGHYGYTF
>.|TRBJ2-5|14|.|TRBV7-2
TGTGCCAGCAAACCCGTGACTAGTTGGGAGACCCAGTACTTC
CASKPVTSWETQYF
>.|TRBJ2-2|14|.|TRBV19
TGTGCCAGTATGAGGGCACGGAACACCGGGGAGCTGTTTTTT
CASMRARNTGELFF
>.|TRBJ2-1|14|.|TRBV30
TGTGCCTGGGGGGAAACCGCCTCCTACAATGAGCAGTTCTTC
CAWGETASYNEQFF
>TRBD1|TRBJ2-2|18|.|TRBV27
TGTGCCAGCAGTTCCCGCCCGGCGGCAGGGGGCGCGGTAGGGGAGCTGTTTTTT
CASSSRPAAGGAVGELFF
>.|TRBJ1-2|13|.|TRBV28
TGTGCCAGCCGACTGGACAGCCTCGGGGGCTACACCTTC
CASRLDSLGGYTF
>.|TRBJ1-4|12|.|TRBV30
TGTGCCTGGAGTCCCCCCAAGGCACCGACAATTTTT
CAWSPPKAPTIF
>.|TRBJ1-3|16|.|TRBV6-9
TGTGCCAGCAGTTACCGGGACGGGAAATCTGGAAACACCATATATTTT
CASSYRDGKSGNTIYF
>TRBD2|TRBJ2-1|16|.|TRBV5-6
TGTGCCAGCAGCTTGGCCCCCGGGACTAGCCACAATGAGCAGTTCTTC
CASSLAPGTSHNEQFF
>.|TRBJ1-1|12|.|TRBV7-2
TGTGCCAGCAGCTTAGTCATTCCCGAAGCTTTCTTT
CASSLVIPEAFF
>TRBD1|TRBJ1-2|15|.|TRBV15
TGTGCCACCAGCGGACCGGGACAGTCATCCTATGGCTACACCTTC
CATSGPGQSSYGYTF
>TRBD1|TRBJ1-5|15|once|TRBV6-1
TGTGCCAGCAGCGAAGGGACAGTTAGCAATCAGCCCCAGCATTTT
CASSEGTVSNQPQHF
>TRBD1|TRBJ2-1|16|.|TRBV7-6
TGTGCCAGCAGCTTAGGCGGGACAGGGAGCTACAATGAGCAGTTCTTC
CASSLGGTGSYNEQFF
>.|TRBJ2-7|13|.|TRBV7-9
TGTGCCAGCAGCTTAAGACAGGATCTCGAGCAGTACTTC
CASSLRQDLEQYF
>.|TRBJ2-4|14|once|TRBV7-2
TGTGCCAGCAGCCCATCGGCAGCCAAAAACATTCAGTACTTC
CASSPSAAKNIQYF
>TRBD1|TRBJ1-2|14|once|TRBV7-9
TGTGCCAGCAGCTCGGGACAGGGGGCGCGAGGCTACACCTTC
CASSSGQGARGYTF
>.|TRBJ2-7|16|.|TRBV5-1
TGCGCCAGCAGCGTCGTTTCGGGGGCGGACTCCTACGAGCAGTACTTC
CASSVVSGADSYEQYF
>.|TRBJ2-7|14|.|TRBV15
TGTGCCACCAGCAGAGATATCGGGGATCGCGAGCAGTACTTC
CATSRDIGDREQYF
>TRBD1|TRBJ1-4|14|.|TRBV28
TGTGCCAGCAGGGCAGGGGGCAGGGGTGAAAAACTGTTTTTT
CASRAGGRGEKLFF
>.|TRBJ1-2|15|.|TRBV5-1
TGCGCCAGCAGCTTGGGCCCCCAGGGGAGCTATGGCTACACCTTC
CASSLGPQGSYGYTF
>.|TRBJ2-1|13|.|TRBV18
TGTGCCAGCTCACCACTGTTGGACAATGAGCAGTTCTTC
CASSPLLDNEQFF
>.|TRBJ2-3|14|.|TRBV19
TGTGCCAGTAGTATCCCGGGAGTTGTAGATACGCAGTATTTT
CASSIPGVVDTQYF
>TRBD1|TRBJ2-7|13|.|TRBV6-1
TGTGCCAGCAGAGACAGGGTGTCCTACGAGCAGTACTTC
CASRDRVSYEQYF
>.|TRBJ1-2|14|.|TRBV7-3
TGTGCCAGCAGCTTAACGGGCAGTCACTATGGCTACACCTTC
CASSLTGSHYGYTF
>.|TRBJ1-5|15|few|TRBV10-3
.
CALPSQGYHCQPQHF
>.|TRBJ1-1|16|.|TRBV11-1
TGTGCCAGCAGCTCCCCGGGCGGGGCTGATGGCACTGAAGCTTTCTTT
CASSSPGGADGTEAFF
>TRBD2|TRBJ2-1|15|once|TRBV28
TGTGCCAGCAGTTTGTCGAGCGGGAGGATCTATGAGCAGTTCTTC
CASSLSSGRIYEQFF
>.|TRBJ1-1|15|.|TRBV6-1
TGTGCCAGCAGTGAACAAACGCGGGGCTGGGGTGAAGCTTTCTTT
CASSEQTRGWGEAFF
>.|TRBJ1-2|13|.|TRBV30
TGTGCCTGGAGTGTACGGGCAGGTAGTGGCTACACCTTC
CAWSVRAGSGYTF